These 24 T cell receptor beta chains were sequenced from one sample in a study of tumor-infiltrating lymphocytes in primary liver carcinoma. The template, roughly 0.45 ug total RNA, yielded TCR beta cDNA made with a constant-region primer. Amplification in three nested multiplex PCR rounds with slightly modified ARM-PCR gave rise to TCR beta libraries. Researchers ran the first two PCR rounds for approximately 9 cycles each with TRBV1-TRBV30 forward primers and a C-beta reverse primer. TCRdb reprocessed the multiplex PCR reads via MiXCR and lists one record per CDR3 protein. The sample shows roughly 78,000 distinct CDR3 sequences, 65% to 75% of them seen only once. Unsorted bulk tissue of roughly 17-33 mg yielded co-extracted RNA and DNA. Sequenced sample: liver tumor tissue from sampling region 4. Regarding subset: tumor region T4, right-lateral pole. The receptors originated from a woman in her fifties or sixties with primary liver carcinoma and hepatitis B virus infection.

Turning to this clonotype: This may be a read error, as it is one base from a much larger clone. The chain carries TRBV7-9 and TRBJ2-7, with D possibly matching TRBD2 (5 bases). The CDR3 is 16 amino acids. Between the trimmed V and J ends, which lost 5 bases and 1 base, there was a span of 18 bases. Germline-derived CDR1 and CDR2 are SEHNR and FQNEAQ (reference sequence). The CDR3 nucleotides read TGTGCCAGCAGCCACAGACTACGCCCGGATTCCTACGAGCAGTACTTC. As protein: CASSHRLRPDSYEQYF.

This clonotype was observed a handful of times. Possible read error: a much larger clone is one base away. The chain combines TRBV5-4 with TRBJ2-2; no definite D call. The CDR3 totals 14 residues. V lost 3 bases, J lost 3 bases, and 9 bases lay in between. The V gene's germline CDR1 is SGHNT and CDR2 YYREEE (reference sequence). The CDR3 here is CASSSSSHTGELFF. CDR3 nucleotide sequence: TGTGCCAGCAGCTCTTCGTCGCACACCGGGGAGCTGTTTTTT.

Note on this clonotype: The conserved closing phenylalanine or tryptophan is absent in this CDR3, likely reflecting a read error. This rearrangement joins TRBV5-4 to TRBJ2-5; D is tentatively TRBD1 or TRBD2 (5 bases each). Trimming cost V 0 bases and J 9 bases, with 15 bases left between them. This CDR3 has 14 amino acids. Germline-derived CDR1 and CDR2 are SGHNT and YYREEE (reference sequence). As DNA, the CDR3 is TGTGCCAGCAGCTTGGGGGGAGACCAAGGGGCCCAGTACGTC. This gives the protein CASSLGGDQGAQYV.

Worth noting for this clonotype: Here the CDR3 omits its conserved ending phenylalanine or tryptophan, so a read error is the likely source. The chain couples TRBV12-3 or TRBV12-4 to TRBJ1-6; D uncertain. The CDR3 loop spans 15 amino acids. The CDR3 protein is CASSFGYGLNSPLHI. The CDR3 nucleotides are TGTGCCAGCAGTTTTGGGTATGGCCTTAATTCGCCCCTCCACATT.

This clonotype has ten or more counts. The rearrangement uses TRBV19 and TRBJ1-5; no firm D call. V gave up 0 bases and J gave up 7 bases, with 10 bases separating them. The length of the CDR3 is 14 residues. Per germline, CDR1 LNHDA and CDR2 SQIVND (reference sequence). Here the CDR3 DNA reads TGTGCCAGTAGTATAGAAGGGCCGGGACAGCCCCAGCATTTT. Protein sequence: CASSIEGPGQPQHF. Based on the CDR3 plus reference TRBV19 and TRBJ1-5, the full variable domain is DGGITQSPKYLFRKEGQNVTLSCEQNLNHDAMYWYRQDPGQGLRLIYYSQIVNDFQKGDIAEGYSVSREKKESFPLTVTSAQKNPTAFYLCASSIEGPGQPQHFGDGTRLSIL.

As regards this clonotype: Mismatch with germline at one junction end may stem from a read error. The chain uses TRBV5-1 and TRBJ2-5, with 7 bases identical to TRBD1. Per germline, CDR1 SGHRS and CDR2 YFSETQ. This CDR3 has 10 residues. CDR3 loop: CASRMRGQYF. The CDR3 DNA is TGCGCCAGCAGGATGAGGGGGCAGTATTTC. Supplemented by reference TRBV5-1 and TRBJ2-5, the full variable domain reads KAGVTQTPRYLIKTRGQQVTLSCSPISGHRSVSWYQQTPGQGLQFLFEYFSETQRNKGNFPGRFSGRQFSNSRSEMNVSTLELGDSALYLCASRMRGQYFGPGTRLLVL.

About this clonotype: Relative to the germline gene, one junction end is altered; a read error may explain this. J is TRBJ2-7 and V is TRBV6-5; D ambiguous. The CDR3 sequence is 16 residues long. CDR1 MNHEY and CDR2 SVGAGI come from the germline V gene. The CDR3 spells CASTYSNNFLGYEQYF. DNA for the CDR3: TGTGCCAGCACTTACTCGAACAACTTTTTGGGCTACGAGCAGTATTTC.

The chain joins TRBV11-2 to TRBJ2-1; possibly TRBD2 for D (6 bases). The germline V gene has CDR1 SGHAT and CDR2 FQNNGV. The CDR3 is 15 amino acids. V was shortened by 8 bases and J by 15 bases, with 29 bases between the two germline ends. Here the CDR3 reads CASGRGPNSYNGRFF. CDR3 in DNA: TGTGCCAGCGGGCGGGGACCTAACTCCTACAATGGGCGGTTCTTC.

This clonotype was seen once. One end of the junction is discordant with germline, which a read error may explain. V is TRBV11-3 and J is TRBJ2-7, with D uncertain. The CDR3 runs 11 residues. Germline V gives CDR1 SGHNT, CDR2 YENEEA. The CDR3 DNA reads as TGTACCAGCAGCTATTCCAACGAGCAATACTTC. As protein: CTSSYSNEQYF.

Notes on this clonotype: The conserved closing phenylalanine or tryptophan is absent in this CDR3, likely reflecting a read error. CDR3 loop: CARRLGTDNSPLHY. CDR3 DNA sequence: TGCGCCAGGAGGCTCGGGACAGATAATTCACCCCTCCACTAT. The chain is built from TRBV12-3 or TRBV12-4 and TRBJ1-6, with 7 bases lining up with TRBD1. CDR3 length: 14 amino acids.

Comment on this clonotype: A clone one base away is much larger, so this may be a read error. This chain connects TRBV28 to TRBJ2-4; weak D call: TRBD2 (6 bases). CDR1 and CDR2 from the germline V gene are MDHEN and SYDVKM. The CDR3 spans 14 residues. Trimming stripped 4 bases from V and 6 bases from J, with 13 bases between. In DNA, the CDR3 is TGTGCCAGCAGTTGGGGGACTTGGTCAAACATTCAGTACTTC. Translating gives CASSWGTWSNIQYF. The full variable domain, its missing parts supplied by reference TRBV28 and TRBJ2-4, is DVKVTQSSRYLVKRTGEKVFLECVQDMDHENMFWYRQDPGLGLRLIYFSYDVKMKEKGDIPEGYSVSREKKERFSLILESASTNQTSMYLCASSWGTWSNIQYFGAGTRLSVL.

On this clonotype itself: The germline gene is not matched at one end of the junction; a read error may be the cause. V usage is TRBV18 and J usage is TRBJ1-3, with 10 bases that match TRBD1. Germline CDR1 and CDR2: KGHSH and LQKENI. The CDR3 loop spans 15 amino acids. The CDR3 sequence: CTSSARDRGHNTIYF. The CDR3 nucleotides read TGTACCAGCTCAGCTCGTGACAGGGGGCATAACACCATATATTTT.

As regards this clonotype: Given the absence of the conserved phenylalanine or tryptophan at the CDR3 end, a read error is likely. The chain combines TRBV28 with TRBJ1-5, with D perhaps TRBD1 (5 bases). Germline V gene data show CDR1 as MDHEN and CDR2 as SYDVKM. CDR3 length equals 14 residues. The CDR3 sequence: CASSEVRGNQPQHY. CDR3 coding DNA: TGTGCAAGCAGCGAGGTCAGGGGCAATCAGCCCCAGCATTAT.

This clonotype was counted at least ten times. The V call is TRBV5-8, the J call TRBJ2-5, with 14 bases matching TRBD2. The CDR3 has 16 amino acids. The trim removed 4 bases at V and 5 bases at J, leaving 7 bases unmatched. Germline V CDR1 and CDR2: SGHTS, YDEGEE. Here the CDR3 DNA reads TGTGCCAGCAGCACAGGGACTAGCGGGAGACTGGAGACCCAGTACTTC. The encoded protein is CASSTGTSGRLETQYF.

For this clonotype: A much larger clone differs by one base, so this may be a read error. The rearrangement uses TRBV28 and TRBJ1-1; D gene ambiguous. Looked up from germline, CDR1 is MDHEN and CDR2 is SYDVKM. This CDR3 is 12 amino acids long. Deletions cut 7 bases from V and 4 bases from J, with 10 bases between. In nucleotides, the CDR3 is TGTGCCAGCACTTTTGCGGGCACTGAAGCTTTCTTT. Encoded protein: CASTFAGTEAFF.

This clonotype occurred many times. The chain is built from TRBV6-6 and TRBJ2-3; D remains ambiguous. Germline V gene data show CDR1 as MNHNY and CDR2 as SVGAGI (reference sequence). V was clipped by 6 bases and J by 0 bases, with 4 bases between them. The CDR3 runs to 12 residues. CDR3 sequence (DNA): TGTGCCAGCAGCATCAGCACAGATACGCAGTATTTT. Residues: CASSISTDTQYF.

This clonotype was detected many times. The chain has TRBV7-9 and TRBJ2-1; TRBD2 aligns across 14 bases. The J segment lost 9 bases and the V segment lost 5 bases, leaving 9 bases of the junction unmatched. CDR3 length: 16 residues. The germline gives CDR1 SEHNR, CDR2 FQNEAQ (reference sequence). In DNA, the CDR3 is TGTGCCAGCAGCCGGGGACTAGCGGGAGTTAGGGGTGAGCAGTTCTTC. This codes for CASSRGLAGVRGEQFF. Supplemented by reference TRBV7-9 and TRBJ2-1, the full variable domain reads DTGVSQNPRHKITKRGQNVTFRCDPISEHNRLYWYRQTLGQGPEFLTYFQNEAQLEKSRLLSDRFSAERPKGSFSTLEIQRTEQGDSAMYLCASSRGLAGVRGEQFFGPGTRLTVL.

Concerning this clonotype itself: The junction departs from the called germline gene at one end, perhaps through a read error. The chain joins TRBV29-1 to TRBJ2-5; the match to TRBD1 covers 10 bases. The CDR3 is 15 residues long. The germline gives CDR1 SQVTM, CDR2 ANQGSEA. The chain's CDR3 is CSVEGGTGEQEAQHF. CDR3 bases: TGCAGTGTTGAAGGGGGGACAGGGGAACAAGAGGCCCAGCACTTC. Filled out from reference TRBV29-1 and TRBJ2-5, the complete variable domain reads SAVISQKPSRDICQRGTSLTIQCQVDSQVTMMFWYRQQPGQSLTLIATANQGSEATYESGFVIDKFPISRPNLTFSTLTVSNMSPEDSSIYLCSVEGGTGEQEAQHFGPGTRLLVL.

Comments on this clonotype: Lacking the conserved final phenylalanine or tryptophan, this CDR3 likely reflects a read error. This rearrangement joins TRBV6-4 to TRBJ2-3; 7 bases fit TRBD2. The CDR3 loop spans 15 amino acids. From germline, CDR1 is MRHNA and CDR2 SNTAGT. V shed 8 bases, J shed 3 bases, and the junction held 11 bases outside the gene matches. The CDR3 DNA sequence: TGTGCCAGCGCTTCCCTAACGGGAGGTACAGATACGCAGTATCTT. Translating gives CASASLTGGTDTQYL.

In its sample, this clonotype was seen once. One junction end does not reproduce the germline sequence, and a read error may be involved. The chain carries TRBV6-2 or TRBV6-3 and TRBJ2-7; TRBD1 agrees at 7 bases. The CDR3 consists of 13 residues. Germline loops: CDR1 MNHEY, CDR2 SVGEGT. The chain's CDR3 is CASIYNRGYEQHF. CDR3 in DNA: TGTGCCAGCATTTACAACAGGGGTTACGAGCAGCACTTC.

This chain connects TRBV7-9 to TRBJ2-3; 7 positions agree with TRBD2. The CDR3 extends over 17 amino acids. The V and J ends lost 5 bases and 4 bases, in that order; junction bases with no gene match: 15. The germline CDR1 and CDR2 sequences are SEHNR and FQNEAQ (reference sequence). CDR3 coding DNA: TGTGCCAGCAGCACTCCGATGGGAGGGCGTCGAGCAGATACGCAGTATTTT. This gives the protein CASSTPMGGRRADTQYF.

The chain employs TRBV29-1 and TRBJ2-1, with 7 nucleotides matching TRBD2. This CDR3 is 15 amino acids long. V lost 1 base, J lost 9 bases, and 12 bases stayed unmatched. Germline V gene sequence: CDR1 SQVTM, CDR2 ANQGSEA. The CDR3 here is CSVEVVSGGRGEQFF. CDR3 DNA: TGCAGCGTTGAAGTAGTATCGGGAGGACGGGGTGAGCAGTTCTTC.

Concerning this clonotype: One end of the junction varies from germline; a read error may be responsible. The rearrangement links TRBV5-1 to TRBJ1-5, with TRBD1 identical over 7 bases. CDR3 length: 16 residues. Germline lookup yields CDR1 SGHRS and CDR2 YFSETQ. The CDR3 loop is CASSLGRGGGNQPQHF. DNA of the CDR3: TGCGCCAGCAGCTTGGGGAGAGGGGGCGGCAATCAGCCCCAGCACTTT.

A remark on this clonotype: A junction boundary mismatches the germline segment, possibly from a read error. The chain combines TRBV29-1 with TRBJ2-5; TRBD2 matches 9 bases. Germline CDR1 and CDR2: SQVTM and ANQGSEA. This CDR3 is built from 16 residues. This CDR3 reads CSITQGLAAMKETQCF. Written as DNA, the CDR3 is TGCAGCATTACCCAGGGACTAGCAGCTATGAAAGAGACCCAGTGCTTC.